This is a list of T cell receptor beta chains from one sample in a study of graft-versus-host responses after intestinal transplantation. Only in-frame clones appear in the TCRdb table, and some are missing; sequencing was by immunoSEQ multiplex PCR. The sample includes 15,000 to 20,000 clones, over 80% seen only once; the top ten take 6%. Sample: PBMCs, taken approximately 110 days after intestinal transplant. Receptor source: a human patient who received an intestinal transplant, so some T cells may come from the graft donor. The CDR3 runs from the conserved cysteine through the conserved F or W. A D gene is named only where the DNA matches it firmly. A row's size may be missing; if present it is once, few, many or a size class.

CDR3nt: TGTGCCAGCAGCGTGGGGGCTAGTATATACGAGCAGTACTTC
CDR3aa: CASSVGASIYEQYF
j_gene: TRBJ2-7
v_gene: TRBV9
d_gene: -
abundance: -

CDR3nt: TGTGCCAGCAGCCGACGGACTAGCGGAAACACCGGGGAGCTGTTTTTT
CDR3aa: CASSRRTSGNTGELFF
j_gene: TRBJ2-2
v_gene: TRBV28
d_gene: TRBD2
abundance: once

CDR3nt: TGTGCCAGCAGCCCTCAGGAGGGAGAGGGCACAGATACGCAGTATTTT
CDR3aa: CASSPQEGEGTDTQYF
j_gene: TRBJ2-3
v_gene: TRBV4-2
d_gene: -
abundance: -

CDR3nt: TGTGCCTGGAGTATTAGCCTTACCTACAATGAGCAGTTCTTC
CDR3aa: CAWSISLTYNEQFF
j_gene: TRBJ2-1
v_gene: TRBV30
d_gene: -
abundance: -

CDR3nt: TGTGCCAGCAGCTTAGTATGGACAGGCGGTCTGGAGCCCCAGCATTTT
CDR3aa: CASSLVWTGGLEPQHF
j_gene: TRBJ1-5
v_gene: TRBV7-8
d_gene: TRBD1
abundance: -

CDR3nt: TGTGCCAGCAGCCAGGGGGCGGAAGCCCCCGAGCAGTACTTC
CDR3aa: CASSQGAEAPEQYF
j_gene: TRBJ2-7
v_gene: TRBV11-2
d_gene: TRBD1
abundance: -

CDR3nt: TGTGCCAGCAGCTTAAACACTGAAGCTTTCTTT
CDR3aa: CASSLNTEAFF
j_gene: TRBJ1-1
v_gene: TRBV11-2
d_gene: -
abundance: -

CDR3nt: TGTGCCAGCAGCCTAGACGGATCAACTAATGAAAAACTGTTTTTT
CDR3aa: CASSLDGSTNEKLFF
j_gene: TRBJ1-4
v_gene: TRBV7-2
d_gene: -
abundance: few

CDR3nt: TGTGCCAGCAGTTTCAACACAGATACGCAGTATTTT
CDR3aa: CASSFNTDTQYF
j_gene: TRBJ2-3
v_gene: TRBV27
d_gene: -
abundance: once

CDR3nt: TGTGCCAGCACCCCGGGACTAGCGGGAGGCGGGGAGCTGTTTTTT
CDR3aa: CASTPGLAGGGELFF
j_gene: TRBJ2-2
v_gene: TRBV5-4
d_gene: TRBD2
abundance: -

CDR3nt: TGCGCCAGCAGTATAACGGACAGCCACTCTTACAATGAGCAGTTCTTC
CDR3aa: CASSITDSHSYNEQFF
j_gene: TRBJ2-1
v_gene: TRBV10-2
d_gene: -
abundance: -

CDR3nt: TGTGCCAGCAGTGAGCCTCCGACGAGCCCTACAGACCACACCTTC
CDR3aa: CASSEPPTSPTDHTF
j_gene: TRBJ1-2
v_gene: TRBV2
d_gene: -
abundance: -

CDR3nt: TGCGCCAGCAGCCCTAGCGGGATCAACACCGGGGAGCTGTTTTTT
CDR3aa: CASSPSGINTGELFF
j_gene: TRBJ2-2
v_gene: TRBV5-1
d_gene: TRBD2
abundance: -

CDR3nt: TGCGCCAGCAGCCAGTATGAAACCGGGGAGACTGAAGCTTTCTTT
CDR3aa: CASSQYETGETEAFF
j_gene: TRBJ1-1
v_gene: TRBV4-3
d_gene: -
abundance: -

CDR3nt: TGTGCCAGCAGCTACGCAGGAGCCCAATATAATTCACCCCTCCACTTT
CDR3aa: CASSYAGAQYNSPLHF
j_gene: TRBJ1-6
v_gene: TRBV9
d_gene: -
abundance: -

CDR3nt: TGCGCCAGCAGCCCGGGACCGTACAATGAGCAGTTCTTC
CDR3aa: CASSPGPYNEQFF
j_gene: TRBJ2-1
v_gene: TRBV4-3
d_gene: -
abundance: few

CDR3nt: TGTGCCAGCAGTTTATTGGGCGGGAGCGCCTACAATGAGCAGTTCTTC
CDR3aa: CASSLLGGSAYNEQFF
j_gene: TRBJ2-1
v_gene: TRBV27
d_gene: TRBD2
abundance: once

CDR3nt: TGTGCCGCCCGAGGATACAATGAGCAGTTCTTC
CDR3aa: CAARGYNEQFF
j_gene: TRBJ2-1
v_gene: TRBV6-1
d_gene: -
abundance: -

CDR3nt: TGCGCCAGCAGCCCAGGGGGCCTCTACGAGCAGTACTTC
CDR3aa: CASSPGGLYEQYF
j_gene: TRBJ2-7
v_gene: TRBV4-1
d_gene: TRBD1
abundance: -

CDR3nt: TGTGCCAGCAGTTCGGGACAGACCTATGGCTACACCTTC
CDR3aa: CASSSGQTYGYTF
j_gene: TRBJ1-2
v_gene: TRBV6-5
d_gene: TRBD1
abundance: -

CDR3nt: TGTGCCACCAGCAGAGGAAGACTAGCGGGTATCACCGGGGAGCTGTTTTTT
CDR3aa: CATSRGRLAGITGELFF
j_gene: TRBJ2-2
v_gene: TRBV15
d_gene: TRBD2
abundance: -

CDR3nt: TGTGCCAGCAGCGCATCAGGGGGCGCGGGGGAGACCCAGTACTTC
CDR3aa: CASSASGGAGETQYF
j_gene: TRBJ2-5
v_gene: TRBV9
d_gene: TRBD1
abundance: -

CDR3nt: TGTGCCAGCAGCTTAGGAATTAGTTTGGAGACCCAGTACTTC
CDR3aa: CASSLGISLETQYF
j_gene: TRBJ2-5
v_gene: TRBV11-2
d_gene: -
abundance: -

CDR3nt: TGTGCCAGCTCACCGTCAATGGGTGAGGCAGGCTACGAGCAGTACTTC
CDR3aa: CASSPSMGEAGYEQYF
j_gene: TRBJ2-7
v_gene: TRBV18
d_gene: -
abundance: -

CDR3nt: TGTGCCAGTAGTATAGCACCGACTAGCGGCCAAGAGACCCAGTACTTC
CDR3aa: CASSIAPTSGQETQYF
j_gene: TRBJ2-5
v_gene: TRBV19
d_gene: TRBD2
abundance: -

CDR3nt: TGTGCCAGCAGCTTAAATGGGGGAGAAGCTTTCTTT
CDR3aa: CASSLNGGEAFF
j_gene: TRBJ1-1
v_gene: TRBV7-4
d_gene: -
abundance: -